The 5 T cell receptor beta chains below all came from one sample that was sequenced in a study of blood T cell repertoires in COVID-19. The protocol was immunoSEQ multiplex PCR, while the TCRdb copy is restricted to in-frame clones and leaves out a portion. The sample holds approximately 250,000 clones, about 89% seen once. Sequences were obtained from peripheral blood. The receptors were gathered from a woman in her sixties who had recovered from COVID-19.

CDR3 DNA: TGTGCCAGCTCACCACCTGGTAGCGGAAGCTCCTACAATGAGCAGTTCTTC. This gives the protein CASSPPGSGSSYNEQFF. The chain is built from TRBV18 and TRBJ2-1, with a possible D match to TRBD2 (6 bases). This CDR3 has 17 amino acids. Germline V gene lookup returns CDR1 KGHSH and CDR2 LQKENI. The V gene lost 0 bases and the J gene lost 0 bases, with 12 bases spanning the gap.

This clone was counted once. In DNA form, the CDR3 reads TGCGCCAGCAGCTTGGCTGTGGGTGGGGGCCTCTCTGGGGATACGCAGTATTTT. Amino acids: CASSLAVGGGLSGDTQYF. The chain carries TRBV5-1 and TRBJ2-3, with D possibly matching TRBD1 (6 bases). This CDR3 region has 18 residues. Germline V gene lookup returns CDR1 SGHRS and CDR2 YFSETQ. V was shortened by 0 bases and J by 6 bases, with 23 bases between the two germline ends.

CDR3 protein: CASSQAFVAGAGTDTQYF. In DNA, the CDR3 is TGTGCCAGCAGCCAAGCATTCGTAGCGGGGGCCGGCACAGATACGCAGTATTTT. This chain links TRBV4-2 with TRBJ2-3, with TRBD2 identical over 9 bases. Germline V gene sequence: CDR1 LGHNA, CDR2 YNFKEQ. The CDR3 sequence is 18 residues long. The ends lost 1 base at V and 1 base at J; junction bases unmatched: 9.

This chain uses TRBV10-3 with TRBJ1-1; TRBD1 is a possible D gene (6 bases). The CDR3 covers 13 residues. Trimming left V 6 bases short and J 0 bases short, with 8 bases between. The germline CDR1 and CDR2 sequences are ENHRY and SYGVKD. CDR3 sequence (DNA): TGTGCCATCAGACAGGGTCTGAACACTGAAGCTTTCTTT. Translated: CAIRQGLNTEAFF.

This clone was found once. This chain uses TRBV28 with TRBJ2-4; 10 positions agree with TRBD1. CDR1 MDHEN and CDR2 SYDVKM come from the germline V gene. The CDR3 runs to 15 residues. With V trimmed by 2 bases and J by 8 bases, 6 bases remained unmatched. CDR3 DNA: TGTGCCAGCAGTTTAAGCGGGACAGGGGTGGACATTCAGTACTTC. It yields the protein CASSLSGTGVDIQYF.